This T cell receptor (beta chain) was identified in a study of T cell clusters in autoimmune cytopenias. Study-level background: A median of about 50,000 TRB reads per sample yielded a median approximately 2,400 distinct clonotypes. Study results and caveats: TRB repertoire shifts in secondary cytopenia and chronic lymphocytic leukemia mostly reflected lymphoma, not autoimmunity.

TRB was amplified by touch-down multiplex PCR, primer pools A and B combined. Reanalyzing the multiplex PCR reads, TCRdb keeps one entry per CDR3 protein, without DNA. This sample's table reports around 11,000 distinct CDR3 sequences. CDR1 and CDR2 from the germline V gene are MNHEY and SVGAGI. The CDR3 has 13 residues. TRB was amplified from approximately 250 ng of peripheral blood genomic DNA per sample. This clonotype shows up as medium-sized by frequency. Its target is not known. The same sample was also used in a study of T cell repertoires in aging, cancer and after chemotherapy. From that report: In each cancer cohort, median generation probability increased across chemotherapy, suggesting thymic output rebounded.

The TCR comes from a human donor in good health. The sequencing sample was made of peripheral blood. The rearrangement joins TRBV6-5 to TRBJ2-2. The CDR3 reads CASSYSTQGELFF.